This T cell receptor beta chain appears in the sequencing data of a study of control samples from healthy donors and cancer patients (dated by TCRdb to the early 2020s). Receptor libraries were prepared by the immunoSEQ multiplex PCR assay. This is the immuneACCESS table as TCRdb keeps it, with only in-frame sequences that have V and J called. A part of the clones is gone; compared with another copy, unresolved V genes explain less than half, and the rest is unexplained. For this sample there are about 150,000 clones; roughly 93% appear just once. The ten biggest clones cover roughly 6.2% of the sample. About this clone itself: Its antigen is still unknown. No quality values exist for individual bases; no much larger clone is one base distant.

Sequencing was done on a sample of blood. The sequence derives from a man between 18 and 29 years old in good health.

The DNA reads as follows: TGTGCCAGCAGTTACGGAGAGACAGGGACCTACGAGCAGTACTTC. Translated, it gives CASSYGETGTYEQYF. The V and J segments used are TRBV6-2 or TRBV6-3 and TRBJ2-7; 7 nucleotides in the junction match TRBD1. The CDR3 holds 15 amino acids from the cysteine to the phenylalanine. Only the CDR3 portion is preserved as DNA: 45 bases, with reading frame beginning at the first base. From the germline V gene, CDR1 is MNHEY and CDR2 is SVGEGT. The germline V end is reduced by 2 bases and the J end by 2 bases; junction bases left unmatched: 6.